Listed here are 23 T cell receptor beta chains from one sample, sequenced in a study of cytomegalovirus exposure and HLA in healthy donors. This PCR relied on a set of 60 Vbeta primers and 13 Jbeta primers. Generated by immunoSEQ multiplex PCR, the TCRdb table keeps only in-frame clones and is missing some. This table holds under 110,000 clones, about 75% found once. Sequencing used PBMCs. These receptors were collected from a male donor in good health and CMV-seropositive.

The rearrangement joins TRBV28 to TRBJ2-3, with 9 bases that match TRBD2. The CDR3 contains 15 residues. Germline CDR1 MDHEN, CDR2 SYDVKM. V shed 3 bases and J 3 bases; nucleotides not matched to a gene: 4. The CDR3 coding sequence is TGTGCCAGCAGTTTGGCGGGAGGGCCGACAGATACGCAGTATTTT. Translating gives CASSLAGGPTDTQYF.

The chain employs TRBV5-6 and TRBJ1-2; 7 bases align to TRBD1. The CDR3 is 15 residues long. With 5 bases clipped from V and 2 bases from J, the junction kept 9 bases outside the gene matches. Germline lookup yields CDR1 SGHDT and CDR2 YYEEEE. The CDR3 nucleotides read TGTGCCAGCAGGAGTTCTGCACAGGGGAACTATGGCTACACCTTC. Translated, it gives CASRSSAQGNYGYTF.

CDR3 residues: CASSPAGGDNQPQHF. The CDR3 DNA sequence: TGCGCCAGCAGCCCCGCAGGGGGTGATAATCAGCCCCAGCATTTT. This chain joins TRBV5-1 and TRBJ1-5; TRBD1 matches 7 bases. V lost 4 bases to trimming and J lost 4 bases; unmatched junction nucleotides: 8. The CDR3 extends over 15 amino acids. CDR1 SGHRS and CDR2 YFSETQ come from the germline V gene.

V gene TRBV30 combines with J gene TRBJ1-3, with D unresolved. The CDR3 has 17 residues. Germline-derived CDR1 and CDR2 are GTSNPN and SVGIG (reference sequence). Trimming pared 1 base from V and 2 bases from J, leaving 18 bases between. The CDR3 nucleotides read TGTGCCTGGAGTGACCCCCCGTTGCCCAGGCCTGGAAACACCATATATTTT. This encodes CAWSDPPLPRPGNTIYF.

The chain combines TRBV28 with TRBJ1-5; D is unclear. CDR3 length equals 14 residues. V gave up 8 bases and J gave up 5 bases, with 16 bases separating them. Germline V CDR1 and CDR2: MDHEN, SYDVKM. CDR3 region: CASGITDKYQPQHF. In DNA form, the CDR3 reads TGTGCCAGCGGCATTACTGACAAGTATCAGCCCCAGCATTTT.

This CDR3 reads CASGHGTGGTDTQYF. The DNA of the CDR3 is TGTGCCAGTGGCCACGGGACAGGGGGAACAGATACGCAGTATTTT. This chain connects TRBV19 to TRBJ2-3; TRBD1 matches 11 bases. Germline V lookup: CDR1 LNHDA, CDR2 SQIVND (reference sequence). This CDR3 comprises 15 residues. Trimming removed 8 bases from V and 3 bases from J; junction bases left unmatched: 7.

This clone was picked up one time. The gene calls are TRBV2 and TRBJ2-7; TRBD2 might be the D (5 bases). Trimming stripped 5 bases from V and 2 bases from J, with 10 bases between. The CDR3 extends over 13 amino acids. Per the germline V gene, CDR1 is SNHLY and CDR2 is FYNNEI. CDR3 sequence (DNA): TGTGCCAGCAGTTGGACGGAGGCCTACGAGCAGTACTTC. It specifies CASSWTEAYEQYF.

This clone occurred a few times. The chain has TRBV7-6 and TRBJ1-1; D is undetermined. The V end was cut by 5 bases, the J end by 1 base, with 23 bases between. Germline-derived CDR1 and CDR2 are SGHVS and FNYEAQ. The CDR3 is made up of 18 amino acids. The CDR3: CASSLPSGHHDPNTEAFF. CDR3 DNA: TGTGCCAGCAGCCTACCCAGCGGGCACCACGACCCGAACACTGAAGCTTTCTTT.

The J gene is TRBJ1-5, the V gene TRBV4-1; D possibly corresponds to TRBD1 (6 bases). The CDR3 runs to 14 residues. The V end was cut by 0 bases, the J end by 6 bases, with 9 bases between. CDR1 and CDR2 from the germline V gene are MGHRA and YSYEKL. For the CDR3, the DNA is TGCGCCAGCAGCCAAGACAGGGGCGGTCAGCCCCAGCATTTT. Protein product: CASSQDRGGQPQHF.

The rearrangement links TRBV27 to TRBJ2-3, with unresolved D. This CDR3 is built from 14 residues. V was shortened by 2 bases and J by 6 bases, with 12 bases between the two germline ends. Germline lookup yields CDR1 MNHEY and CDR2 SMNVEV (reference sequence). The CDR3 DNA reads as TGTGCCAGCAGTTTAAGGTCGACTCAGGATACGCAGTATTTT. Translating gives CASSLRSTQDTQYF.

V gene TRBV7-3 combines with J gene TRBJ1-1; D is possibly TRBD1 (6 bases). The germline V and J ends were trimmed by 1 base and 1 base, with 10 bases remaining between them. This CDR3 is built from 15 residues. Germline CDR1 SGHTA, CDR2 FQGTGA. The CDR3 DNA reads as TGTGCCAGCAGCTTAATGTTGGGGGCGAACACTGAAGCTTTCTTT. This translates into CASSLMLGANTEAFF.

The J gene is TRBJ2-7, the V gene TRBV7-2; D possibly corresponds to TRBD2 (5 bases). Germline CDR1 is SGHTA and CDR2 is FQGNSA. The length of the CDR3 is 14 residues. V gave up 4 bases and J gave up 2 bases, with 12 bases separating them. The CDR3 sequence is CASSSVGLPYEQYF. CDR3 coding DNA: TGTGCCAGCAGCTCTGTAGGACTCCCCTACGAGCAGTACTTC.

This clone has more than one count but fewer than ten. The chain employs TRBV18 and TRBJ2-7, with 7 positions matching TRBD1. Germline CDR1 is KGHSH and CDR2 is LQKENI. J lost 6 bases, V lost 4 bases, and 12 bases had no gene match. The CDR3 loop spans 15 amino acids. CDR3 nucleotides: TGTGCCAGCTCACACCGGGACAGAAAGGTTGGCGAGCAGTACTTC. Residues: CASSHRDRKVGEQYF. Full variable domain (remainder filled in from reference TRBV18 and TRBJ2-7): NAGVMQNPRHLVRRRGQEARLRCSPMKGHSHVYWYRQLPEEGLKFMVYLQKENIIDESGMPKERFSAEFPKEGPSILRIQQVVRGDSAAYFCASSHRDRKVGEQYFGPGTRLTVT.

This rearrangement joins TRBV5-4 to TRBJ2-5; maybe TRBD1 (5 bases). CDR1 SGHNT and CDR2 YYREEE come from the germline V gene (reference sequence). The CDR3 consists of 15 residues. Trimming took off 4 bases at V and 2 bases at J, with 15 bases between the two ends. The DNA for the CDR3 is TGTGCCAGCAGCCAGATCGGACAAATTCAAGAGACCCAGTACTTC. It translates to CASSQIGQIQETQYF.

The chain links TRBV2 to TRBJ2-5; possible D gene TRBD1, 6 bases. V was cut by 0 bases and J by 5 bases, with 16 bases left in between. The CDR3 runs 16 residues. Germline CDR1 is SNHLY and CDR2 is FYNNEI. CDR3 bases: TGTGCCAGCAGTGAAGCGCTTTTCTGGGGGCAGGAGACCCAGTACTTC. This translates into CASSEALFWGQETQYF.

This chain's CDR3 is CASSLPGLAGFEQFF. The CDR3 nucleotides read TGTGCCAGCAGCTTACCGGGACTAGCGGGATTTGAGCAGTTCTTC. The V gene is TRBV5-8, the J gene TRBJ2-1; TRBD2 agrees at 13 bases. J gave up 9 bases and V 2 bases, and 5 bases lay outside the gene matches. The CDR3 loop spans 15 amino acids. CDR1 and CDR2 (germline): SGHTS, YDEGEE. Supplemented by reference TRBV5-8 and TRBJ2-1, the full variable domain reads EAGVTQSPTHLIKTRGQQATLRCSPISGHTSVYWYQQALGLGLQFLLWYDEGEERNRGNFPPRFSGRQFPNYSSELNVNALELEDSALYLCASSLPGLAGFEQFFGPGTRLTVL.

This sequence joins TRBV27 and TRBJ2-7; 9 bases map to TRBD1. Germline V gene data show CDR1 as MNHEY and CDR2 as SMNVEV (reference sequence). The CDR3 length is 16 residues. V lost 6 bases and J lost 3; bases outside the gene matches: 12. CDR3 coding DNA: TGTGCCAGCAGCCTCACAGGGGGCTTTCGTTTCTACGAGCAGTACTTC. It encodes CASSLTGGFRFYEQYF.

The chain joins TRBV4-3 to TRBJ2-1; TRBD2 matches at 9 bases. Losses at the gene ends were 0 bases for V and 0 bases for J; bases not matched to a gene: 6. The germline V gene encodes CDR1 LGHNA and CDR2 YSLEER. This CDR3 has 18 amino acids. CDR3 residues: CASSQDGTSRSSYNEQFF. CDR3 nucleotides: TGCGCCAGCAGCCAAGACGGGACTAGCAGGAGCTCCTACAATGAGCAGTTCTTC.

The chain joins TRBV19 to TRBJ1-1, with D unresolved. The CDR3 spans 12 residues. The germline CDR1 and CDR2 sequences are LNHDA and SQIVND (reference sequence). V lost 8 bases, J lost 0 bases, and 7 bases lay in between. The CDR3 reads CASGPVNTEAFF. The CDR3 DNA reads TGTGCCAGTGGCCCCGTGAACACTGAAGCTTTCTTT.

The V gene is TRBV9, the J gene TRBJ1-3; unclear D gene. The germline V gene encodes CDR1 SGDLS and CDR2 YYNGEE. The CDR3 has 13 residues. V dropped 2 bases and J dropped 2 bases, with 5 bases sitting between them. CDR3 loop: CASSVTAGNTIYF. The CDR3 DNA reads TGTGCCAGCAGCGTTACGGCTGGAAACACCATATATTTT.

This clone was seen a few times. The chain carries TRBV5-4 and TRBJ2-7; D may be TRBD2 (6 bases). The CDR3 is 14 amino acids. CDR1 and CDR2 (germline): SGHNT, YYREEE (reference sequence). With 0 bases removed from V and 2 bases from J, the gap between germline ends came to 9 bases. The CDR3 DNA sequence: TGTGCCAGCAGCTTGGGCGGGGAGACCTACGAGCAGTACTTC. Translation: CASSLGGETYEQYF.

The CDR3 DNA reads as TGTGCCAGCAGTTCTACCGGGACAGGGTATCAGCCCCAGCATTTT. As protein: CASSSTGTGYQPQHF. The J gene is TRBJ1-5, the V gene TRBV28; 9 bases agree with TRBD1. CDR3 length: 15 amino acids. Looked up from germline, CDR1 is MDHEN and CDR2 is SYDVKM. V shed 4 bases, J shed 5 bases, and the junction held 6 bases outside the gene matches. The entire variable domain, with the rest obtained from reference TRBV28 and TRBJ1-5, is as follows: DVKVTQSSRYLVKRTGEKVFLECVQDMDHENMFWYRQDPGLGLRLIYFSYDVKMKEKGDIPEGYSVSREKKERFSLILESASTNQTSMYLCASSSTGTGYQPQHFGDGTRLSIL.

This chain connects TRBV18 to TRBJ2-7; 8 nucleotides agree with TRBD1. CDR1 and CDR2 from the germline V gene are KGHSH and LQKENI. The CDR3 extends over 14 amino acids. The ends lost 3 bases at V and 6 bases at J; junction bases unmatched: 7. In DNA form, the CDR3 reads TGTGCCAGCTCACCTGACAGGGGAAATGCCGAGCAGTACTTC. It is translated as CASSPDRGNAEQYF.